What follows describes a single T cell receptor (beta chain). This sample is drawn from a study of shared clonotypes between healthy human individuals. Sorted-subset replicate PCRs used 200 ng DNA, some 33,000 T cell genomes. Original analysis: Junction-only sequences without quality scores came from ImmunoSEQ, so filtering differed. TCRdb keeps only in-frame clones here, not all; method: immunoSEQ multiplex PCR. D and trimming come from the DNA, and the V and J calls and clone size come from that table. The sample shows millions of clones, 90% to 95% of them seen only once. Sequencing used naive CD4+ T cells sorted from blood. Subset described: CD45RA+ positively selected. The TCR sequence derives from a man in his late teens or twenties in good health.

Written as DNA, the CDR3 is TGCAGCGTTGACGCCAAGAACACCGGGGAGCTGTTTTTT. Translation: CSVDAKNTGELFF. J is TRBJ2-2 and V is TRBV29-1, with D unresolved. V was pared by 3 bases and J by 1 base, with 6 bases between. Germline V lookup: CDR1 SQVTM, CDR2 ANQGSEA. The length of the CDR3 is 13 residues.